This TCR beta chain was found in a study of T cell responses to AZD1222 COVID-19 vaccine. Study-level findings and limits: Among spike-specific TCRs, nearly half reportedly target unmutated variant regions. After the peak T cell response, and only then, were repertoires sampled. Clonal diversity may have been underestimated, and the donors were mostly white British, with more females than males.

TCRdb's copy holds only in-frame clones and misses some; the assay was immunoSEQ multiplex PCR. Of more than 70,000 clones listed, less than 95% were seen once; the top ten hold around 3.2%. As for this clone: What it recognizes is unknown.

The CDR3 is 16 amino acids. CDR1 is LNHDA, CDR2 SQIVND, per germline (reference sequence). The V gene lost 7 bases and the J gene lost 7 bases, with 22 bases spanning the gap. The receptor was derived from an adult who received the AZD1222 COVID-19 vaccine. The rearrangement links TRBV19 to TRBJ1-4, with a possible D match to TRBD1 (5 bases). Sample: peripheral blood, taken 28 days after the second AZD1222 dose. The CDR3 here is CASTSTPGTGTEKLFF. The CDR3 nucleotides are TGTGCCAGTACCTCAACGCCCGGGACGGGGACTGAAAAACTGTTTTTT.